The 23 T cell receptor beta chains below come from one sample, sequenced in a study of radiation and T cells in renal cell carcinoma (dated by TCRdb to 2020 to 2022). The time point label on this specimen signifies: blood 2 weeks post-SBRT. What the treatment or condition label conveys for this sample: 15 Gy SBRT to primary tumor, nephrectomy 4 weeks later. Preparation of the library involved the immunoSEQ multiplex PCR assay. In its TCRdb copy, this immuneACCESS table keeps in-frame sequences only and misses some clones. Where compared with another copy, unresolved V genes explain less than half of these, and the others have no known cause. Present in this sample are roughly 140,000 clones, roughly 87% of which were seen just once. The ten largest clones capture around 13% of the sample. The input for sequencing was blood, taken from a patient whose treatment included radiotherapy and nephrectomy. The receptors originated from a woman aged 45-65 years with renal cell carcinoma.

This rearrangement joins TRBV7-9 to TRBJ1-2; D is ambiguous. Germline V gene data show CDR1 as SEHNR and CDR2 as FQNEAQ (reference sequence). There are 15 residues in the CDR3. Trimming shortened V by 1 base and J by 2 bases, and 11 bases separated the two germline ends. CDR3 bases: TGTGCCAGCAGCTTAGGAGGACGCAAAAACTATGGCTACACCTTC. This codes for CASSLGGRKNYGYTF.

This chain links TRBV9 with TRBJ2-3; D is possibly TRBD1 or TRBD2 (5 bases each). This CDR3 contains 15 residues. Germline values: CDR1 SGDLS, CDR2 YYNGEE. V gave up 3 bases and J gave up 1 base, with 12 bases separating them. The CDR3 DNA follows: TGTGCCAGCAGCGCCCGGGACCTCCGCACAGATACGCAGTATTTT. Protein product: CASSARDLRTDTQYF. Drawing the rest from reference TRBV9 and TRBJ2-3, the complete variable domain is DSGVTQTPKHLITATGQRVTLRCSPRSGDLSVYWYQQSLDQGLQFLIQYYNGEERAKGNILERFSAQQFPDLHSELNLSSLELGDSALYFCASSARDLRTDTQYFGPGTRLTVL.

J is TRBJ1-3 and V is TRBV6-5; no reliable D call. The CDR3 extends over 15 amino acids. V was clipped by 0 bases and J by 3 bases, with 9 bases between them. CDR1 and CDR2 (germline): MNHEY, SVGAGI. For the CDR3, the DNA is TGTGCCAGCAGTTACTCGCGGTTTTATGGAAACACCATATATTTT. Residues: CASSYSRFYGNTIYF.

The rearrangement uses TRBV7-2 and TRBJ2-6; tentative D call: TRBD2 (6 bases). This CDR3 region has 19 residues. V lost 3 bases and J lost 3, with 21 bases in between. Germline loops: CDR1 SGHTA, CDR2 FQGNSA. This CDR3 reads CASSFSGTPLRGGANVLTF. The CDR3 DNA follows: TGTGCCAGCAGCTTCTCCGGGACTCCGCTTCGGGGTGGGGCCAACGTCCTGACTTTC.

The chain is built from TRBV7-8 and TRBJ1-5; D not resolved. CDR3 length equals 15 residues. From germline, CDR1 is SGHVS and CDR2 FQNEAQ. V was trimmed by 0 bases and J by 1 base, leaving 7 bases between them. CDR3: CASSLAAVSNQPQHF. CDR3 bases: TGTGCCAGCAGCTTAGCAGCGGTCAGCAATCAGCCCCAGCATTTT.

The rearrangement uses TRBV15 and TRBJ1-1; D ambiguous. There are 16 residues in the CDR3. The V end lost 0 bases, the J end lost 6 bases, and 17 bases lay between the germline ends. CDR1 LNHNV and CDR2 YYDKDF come from the germline V gene (reference sequence). CDR3 DNA sequence: TGTGCCACCAGCAGAGATCGAGCAGGAGGGAAAGCTGAAGCTTTCTTT. Amino acids: CATSRDRAGGKAEAFF.

The chain joins TRBV28 to TRBJ1-2; no reliable D call. The CDR3 has 12 residues. V was shortened by 5 bases and J by 4 bases, with 8 bases between the two germline ends. Germline-derived CDR1 and CDR2 are MDHEN and SYDVKM. The CDR3 sequence is CASSKGIYGYTF. The CDR3 DNA reads TGTGCCAGCAGTAAGGGAATCTATGGCTACACCTTC.

V gene TRBV25-1 combines with J gene TRBJ2-5, with 8 nucleotides matching TRBD1. The length of the CDR3 is 12 residues. The V gene's germline CDR1 is MGHDK and CDR2 SYGVNS. V shed 6 bases, J shed 7 bases, and the junction held 4 bases outside the gene matches. The CDR3 loop reads CASSQGAGTQYF. DNA of the CDR3: TGTGCCAGCAGCCAGGGGGCTGGGACCCAGTACTTC.

In this sample, this clone turned up a few times. The rearrangement links TRBV19 to TRBJ1-2, with a possible D match to TRBD1 (5 bases). CDR1 LNHDA and CDR2 SQIVND come from the germline V gene (reference sequence). The CDR3 contains 13 residues. V gave up 8 bases and J gave up 7 bases, with 17 bases separating them. This chain's CDR3 is CASGARVVGGYTF. In DNA form, the CDR3 reads TGTGCCAGTGGAGCCAGGGTCGTCGGTGGCTACACCTTC.

V gene TRBV5-6 combines with J gene TRBJ1-2; the match to TRBD1 covers 9 bases. V lost 2 bases, J lost 6 bases, and 5 bases stayed unmatched. Germline values: CDR1 SGHDT, CDR2 YYEEEE. The CDR3 runs to 14 residues. The CDR3, as DNA: TGTGCCAGCAGCTTTAGGGACAGGGCACATGGCTACACCTTC. The encoded protein is CASSFRDRAHGYTF.

The genes are TRBV5-1 and TRBJ2-5; D is unclear. Trimming removed 2 bases from V and 2 bases from J, with 13 bases in between. CDR3 length: 15 residues. Germline CDR1 SGHRS, CDR2 YFSETQ. CDR3 in DNA: TGCGCCAGCAGCTTTACGCCAGGAAGACAAGAGACCCAGTACTTC. As protein: CASSFTPGRQETQYF.

The chain recombines TRBV12-5 with TRBJ2-1, with TRBD1 as a possible D gene (6 bases). The CDR3 consists of 17 residues. Germline CDR1 is LGHNT and CDR2 is FRNRAP. Trimming took off 0 bases at V and 0 bases at J, with 12 bases between the two ends. CDR3 residues: CASGLVLVGASYNEQFF. Written as DNA, the CDR3 is TGTGCTAGTGGTTTGGTACTGGTGGGGGCCTCCTACAATGAGCAGTTCTTC.

This chain joins TRBV12-5 and TRBJ1-5; tentative D call: TRBD1 (5 bases). This CDR3 has 17 amino acids. CDR1 is LGHNT and CDR2 is FRNRAP in the germline V gene. Trimming removed 6 bases at V and 0 bases at J, with 18 bases between. The CDR3 bases are TGTGCTAGTGGCCCTGATCCAGGGTTTCATAGCAATCAGCCCCAGCATTTT. It yields the protein CASGPDPGFHSNQPQHF.

The chain recombines TRBV6-5 with TRBJ1-5; 9 nucleotides agree with TRBD1. Trimming cost V 6 bases and J 6 bases; bases outside gene matches: 3. Germline V gene sequence: CDR1 MNHEY, CDR2 SVGAGI. This CDR3 spans 13 amino acids. The CDR3 region is CASSTGGGQPQHF. The CDR3 DNA sequence: TGTGCCAGCAGCACAGGGGGCGGTCAGCCCCAGCATTTT.

The CDR3 DNA reads as TGTGCCAGCATATCCCCCGCGGGTACGGGCAATGAGCAGTTCTTC. It encodes CASISPAGTGNEQFF. The chain employs TRBV6-5 and TRBJ2-1, with D possibly being TRBD2 (5 bases). This CDR3 spans 15 amino acids. V lost 7 bases and J lost 6, with 19 bases in between. Germline values: CDR1 MNHEY, CDR2 SVGAGI.

The CDR3 region has the DNA TGTGCCAGCAGCGTCGCAGCCCTCCCGTTCTATGGCTACACCTTC. It specifies CASSVAALPFYGYTF. The chain employs TRBV9 and TRBJ1-2; D is unclear. Per the germline V gene, CDR1 is SGDLS and CDR2 is YYNGEE. V was clipped by 2 bases and J by 4 bases, with 15 bases between them. CDR3 size: 15 residues. Drawing the rest from reference TRBV9 and TRBJ1-2, the complete variable domain is DSGVTQTPKHLITATGQRVTLRCSPRSGDLSVYWYQQSLDQGLQFLIQYYNGEERAKGNILERFSAQQFPDLHSELNLSSLELGDSALYFCASSVAALPFYGYTFGSGTRLTVV.

In its sample, this clone was seen once. V is TRBV10-2 and J is TRBJ2-7, with D possibly being TRBD1 (6 bases). CDR1 is WSHSY and CDR2 is SAAADI in the germline V gene. The CDR3 contains 15 residues. The germline V and J ends were trimmed by 0 bases and 4 bases, with 13 bases remaining between them. CDR3 region: CASSESGRGIYEQYF. The CDR3 bases are TGCGCCAGCAGTGAGTCCGGCAGGGGTATTTACGAGCAGTACTTC.

CDR3 region: CASSQGHQETQYF. The CDR3, as DNA: TGTGCCAGCTCCCAGGGACATCAAGAGACCCAGTACTTC. J is TRBJ2-5 and V is TRBV18, with D perhaps TRBD1 (6 bases). The length of the CDR3 is 13 residues. Trimming took off 6 bases at V and 2 bases at J, with 10 bases between the two ends. The germline gives CDR1 KGHSH, CDR2 LQKENI.

The J gene is TRBJ1-1, the V gene TRBV6-5, with 8 bases lining up with TRBD1. Germline V gene data show CDR1 as MNHEY and CDR2 as SVGAGI. With 6 bases clipped from V and 4 bases from J, the junction kept 4 bases outside the gene matches. This CDR3 is built from 13 residues. DNA of the CDR3: TGTGCCAGCAGCTGGGGGACAGGCACTGAAGCTTTCTTT. It specifies CASSWGTGTEAFF.

This clone was seen once. The CDR3 nucleotides are TGTGCCAGCAGTCAAGGACAGGGGGATGGAGAGACCCAGTACTTC. It translates to CASSQGQGDGETQYF. V is TRBV7-9 and J is TRBJ2-5; 10 nucleotides line up with TRBD1. With 6 bases clipped from V and 4 bases from J, the junction kept 8 bases outside the gene matches. CDR1 and CDR2 from the germline V gene are SEHNR and FQNEAQ (reference sequence). This CDR3 region has 15 residues. Full variable domain (remainder filled in from reference TRBV7-9 and TRBJ2-5): DTGVSQNPRHKITKRGQNVTFRCDPISEHNRLYWYRQTLGQGPEFLTYFQNEAQLEKSRLLSDRFSAERPKGSFSTLEIQRTEQGDSAMYLCASSQGQGDGETQYFGPGTRLLVL.

This clone occurred a few times. CDR3 loop: CASSVGDREAFF. The CDR3 DNA reads TGTGCCAGCAGCGTAGGAGACAGGGAAGCTTTCTTT. V usage is TRBV9 and J usage is TRBJ1-1, with D perhaps TRBD1 (6 bases). The V end was cut by 0 bases, the J end by 8 bases, with 8 bases between. Germline values: CDR1 SGDLS, CDR2 YYNGEE. This CDR3 region has 12 residues.

This clone was observed a single time. The genes are TRBV11-2 and TRBJ2-1; 11 bases align to TRBD2. CDR1 and CDR2 from the germline V gene are SGHAT and FQNNGV. This CDR3 spans 17 amino acids. The V segment lost 6 bases and the J segment 0 bases; nucleotides outside the gene matches: 7. The chain's CDR3 is CASRPRLAGNSYNEQFF. As DNA, the CDR3 is TGTGCCAGCAGACCCAGACTAGCGGGGAACTCCTACAATGAGCAGTTCTTC.

This clone was seen a handful of times. J is TRBJ2-7 and V is TRBV12-5; D perhaps matches TRBD1 (8 bases). This CDR3 is built from 15 residues. V lost 4 bases and J 3 bases, leaving 16 bases between the germline ends. CDR1 LGHNT and CDR2 FRNRAP come from the germline V gene. CDR3 in amino acids: CASGWGGTGFYEQYF. CDR3 in DNA: TGTGCTAGTGGTTGGGGGGGGACAGGCTTCTACGAGCAGTACTTC.